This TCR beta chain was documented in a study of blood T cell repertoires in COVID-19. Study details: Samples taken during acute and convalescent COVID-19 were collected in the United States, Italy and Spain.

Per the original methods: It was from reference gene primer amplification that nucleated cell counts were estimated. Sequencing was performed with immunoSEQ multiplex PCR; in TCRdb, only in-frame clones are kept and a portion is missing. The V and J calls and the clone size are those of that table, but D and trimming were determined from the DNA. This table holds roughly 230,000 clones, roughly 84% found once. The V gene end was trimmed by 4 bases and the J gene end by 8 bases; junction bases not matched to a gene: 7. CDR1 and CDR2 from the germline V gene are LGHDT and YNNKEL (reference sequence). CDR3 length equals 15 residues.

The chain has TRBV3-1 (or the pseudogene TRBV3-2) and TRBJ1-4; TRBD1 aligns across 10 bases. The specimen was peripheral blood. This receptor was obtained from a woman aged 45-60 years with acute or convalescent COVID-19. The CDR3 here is CASSLRTGGREKLFF. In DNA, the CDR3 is TGTGCCAGCAGCCTAAGGACAGGGGGTCGCGAAAAACTGTTTTTT.